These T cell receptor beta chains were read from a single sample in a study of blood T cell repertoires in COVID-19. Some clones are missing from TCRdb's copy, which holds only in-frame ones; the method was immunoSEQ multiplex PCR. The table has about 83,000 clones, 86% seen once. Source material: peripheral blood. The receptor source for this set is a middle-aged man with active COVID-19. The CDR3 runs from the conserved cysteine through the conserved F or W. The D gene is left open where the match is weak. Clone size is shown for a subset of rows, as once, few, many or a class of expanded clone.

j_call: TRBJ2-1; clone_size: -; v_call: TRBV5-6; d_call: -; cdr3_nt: TGTGCCAGCAGCTCCCACTACAATGAGCAGTTCTTC; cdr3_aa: CASSSHYNEQFF
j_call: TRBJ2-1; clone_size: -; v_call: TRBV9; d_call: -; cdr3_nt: TGTGCCAGCAGCGTAGACGGGGGAGCTTCCTACAATGAGCAGTTCTTC; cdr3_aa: CASSVDGGASYNEQFF
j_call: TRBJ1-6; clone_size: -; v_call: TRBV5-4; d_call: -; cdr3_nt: TGTGCCAGCAGCTGGGTATCGGGTTCACCCCTCCACTTT; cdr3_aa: CASSWVSGSPLHF
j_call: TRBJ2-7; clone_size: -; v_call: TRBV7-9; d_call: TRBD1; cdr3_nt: TGTGCCAGCAGCCCTGGGACAGGAATCTACGAGCAGTACTTC; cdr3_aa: CASSPGTGIYEQYF
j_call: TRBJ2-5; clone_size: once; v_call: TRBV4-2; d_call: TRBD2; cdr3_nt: TGTGCCAGCAGCCAAGAAGGGTTAGCGGGGGCCCCGGGAGAGACCCAGTACTTC; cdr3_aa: CASSQEGLAGAPGETQYF
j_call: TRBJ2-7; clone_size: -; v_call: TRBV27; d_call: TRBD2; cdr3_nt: TGTGCCAGCAGTTTAAGGGTAAGCGGGAGGAGCGAGCAGTACTTC; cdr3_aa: CASSLRVSGRSEQYF
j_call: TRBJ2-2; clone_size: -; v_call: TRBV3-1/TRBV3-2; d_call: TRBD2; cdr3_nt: TGTGCCAGCAGCCAAGATAGAGCTAGCGGGAGGGCCTCGGGCACCGGGGAGCTGTTTTTT; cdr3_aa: CASSQDRASGRASGTGELFF
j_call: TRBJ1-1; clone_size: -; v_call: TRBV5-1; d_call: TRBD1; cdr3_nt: TGCGCCAGCAGCTCTCGCAACAGGGGGCGGAACACTGAAGCTTTCTTT; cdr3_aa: CASSSRNRGRNTEAFF
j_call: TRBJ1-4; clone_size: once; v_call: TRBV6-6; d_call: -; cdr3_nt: TGTGCCAGCAGTCTGGACAGACAGGAGGAAAAACTGTTTTTT; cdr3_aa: CASSLDRQEEKLFF
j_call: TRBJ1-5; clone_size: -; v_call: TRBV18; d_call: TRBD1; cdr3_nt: TGTGCCAGCGCACCCGGGACAGGCAATCAGCCCCAGCATTTT; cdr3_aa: CASAPGTGNQPQHF
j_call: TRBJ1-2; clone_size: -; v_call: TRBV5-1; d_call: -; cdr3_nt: TGCGCCAGCAGACATCAGGGGAACTATGGCTACACCTTC; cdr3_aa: CASRHQGNYGYTF
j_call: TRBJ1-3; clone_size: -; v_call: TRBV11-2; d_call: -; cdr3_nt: TGTGCCAGCAGCTTATTGGCCTCTGGAAACACCATATATTTT; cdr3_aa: CASSLLASGNTIYF
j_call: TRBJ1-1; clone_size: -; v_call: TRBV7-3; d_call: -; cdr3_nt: TGTGCCAGCAGCTTAGAAGGTTTTAACTTCGGGAGCACTGAAGCTTTCTTT; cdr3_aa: CASSLEGFNFGSTEAFF
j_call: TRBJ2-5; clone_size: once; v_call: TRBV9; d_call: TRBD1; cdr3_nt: TGTGCCAGCAGCGCCGCACCGGGACAGGGTAGTACCCAGTACTTC; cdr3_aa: CASSAAPGQGSTQYF
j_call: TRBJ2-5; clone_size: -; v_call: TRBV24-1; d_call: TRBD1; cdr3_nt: TGTGCCACCAGTGATCCAGACAGGGCCGGGGAGACCCAGTACTTC; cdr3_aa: CATSDPDRAGETQYF
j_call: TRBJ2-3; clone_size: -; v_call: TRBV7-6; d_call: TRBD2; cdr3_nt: TGTGCCAGCAGCAGGGCACTAGCGGGGGGGACCTCGGGCACAGATACGCAGTATTTT; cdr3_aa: CASSRALAGGTSGTDTQYF
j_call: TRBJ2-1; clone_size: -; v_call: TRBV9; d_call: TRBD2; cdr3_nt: TGTGCCAGCAGCGTACTAGCGGAGACCCGTGAGCAGTTCTTC; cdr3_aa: CASSVLAETREQFF
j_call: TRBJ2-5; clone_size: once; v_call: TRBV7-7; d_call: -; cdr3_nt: TGTGCCAGCAGCTTTGAGGGTAGCTTGACCCAGTACTTC; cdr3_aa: CASSFEGSLTQYF
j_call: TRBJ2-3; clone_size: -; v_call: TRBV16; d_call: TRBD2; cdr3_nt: TGTGCCAGCAGCCAACGGGGTCGCGGCGGGGGAAAGGGAGATACGCAGTATTTT; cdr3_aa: CASSQRGRGGGKGDTQYF
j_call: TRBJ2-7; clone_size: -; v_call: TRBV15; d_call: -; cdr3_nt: TGTGCCACCAGCAGAGATGGGCAGTACGAGCAGTACTTC; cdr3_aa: CATSRDGQYEQYF
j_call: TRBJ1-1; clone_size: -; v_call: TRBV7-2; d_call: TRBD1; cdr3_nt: TGTGCCAGCAGCTTGGAGGGGGCGACCACTGAAGCTTTCTTT; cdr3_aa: CASSLEGATTEAFF
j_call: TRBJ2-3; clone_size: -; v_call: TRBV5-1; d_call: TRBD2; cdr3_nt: TGCGCCAGCAGGGAAAGCGTGAGGGGAGGGCCCACAGATACGCAGTATTTT; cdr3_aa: CASRESVRGGPTDTQYF
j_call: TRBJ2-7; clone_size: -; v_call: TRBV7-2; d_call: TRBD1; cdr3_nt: TGTGCCAGTAGGCAGGGGGCAGCGTACGAGCAGTACTTC; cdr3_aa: CASRQGAAYEQYF
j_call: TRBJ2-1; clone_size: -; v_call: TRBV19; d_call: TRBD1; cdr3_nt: TGTGCCAGTAGTATAGGAGGACAGGGGAACTCCGGGTTGAGACGGGAGCAGTTCTTC; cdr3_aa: CASSIGGQGNSGLRREQFF
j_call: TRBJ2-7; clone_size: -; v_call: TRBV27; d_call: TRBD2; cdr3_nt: TGTGCCAGCAAGGAGCGGGGTAGCTCCTACGAGCAGTACTTC; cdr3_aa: CASKERGSSYEQYF
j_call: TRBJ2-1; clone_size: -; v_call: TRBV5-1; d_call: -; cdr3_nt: TGCGCCAGCAGCTCTAGTCCCGGGACAGAGCAGTTCTTC; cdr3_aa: CASSSSPGTEQFF
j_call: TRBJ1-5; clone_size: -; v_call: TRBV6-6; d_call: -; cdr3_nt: TGTGCCAGCAGTTACATGGCGGGACAGCCCCAGCATTTT; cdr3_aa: CASSYMAGQPQHF
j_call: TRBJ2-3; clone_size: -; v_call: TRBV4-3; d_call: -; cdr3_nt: TGCGCCAGCAGCCAGCTAAGCACAGATACGCAGTATTTT; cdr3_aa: CASSQLSTDTQYF
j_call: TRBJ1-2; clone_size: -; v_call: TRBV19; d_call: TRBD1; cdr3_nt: TGTGCCAGTCGACCGGGACAGATAGCTATGTACGGCTACACCTTC; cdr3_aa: CASRPGQIAMYGYTF
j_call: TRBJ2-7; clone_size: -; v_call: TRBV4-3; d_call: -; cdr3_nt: TGCGCCAGCAGCCAAGATTACGGGACACCAACCTACGAGCAGTACTTC; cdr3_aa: CASSQDYGTPTYEQYF
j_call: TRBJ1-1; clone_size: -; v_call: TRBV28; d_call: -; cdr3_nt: TGTGCCAGCAGTTCCCCTACCATGAACACTGAAGCTTTCTTT; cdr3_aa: CASSSPTMNTEAFF
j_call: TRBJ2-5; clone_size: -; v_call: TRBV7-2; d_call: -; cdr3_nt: TGTGCCAGCAGCTTAGTCGGCGGAGCACAAGAGACCCAGTACTTC; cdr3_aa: CASSLVGGAQETQYF
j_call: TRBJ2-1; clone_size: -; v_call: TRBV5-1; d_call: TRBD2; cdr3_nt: TGCGCCAGCAGCCCTCGTATAGCGGGAGGGTACAATGAGCAGTTCTTC; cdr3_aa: CASSPRIAGGYNEQFF
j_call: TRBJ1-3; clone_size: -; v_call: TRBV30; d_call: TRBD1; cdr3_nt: TGTGCCTGGAGTGTACAACAGGGGGCCTCTGGAAACACCATATATTTT; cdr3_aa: CAWSVQQGASGNTIYF
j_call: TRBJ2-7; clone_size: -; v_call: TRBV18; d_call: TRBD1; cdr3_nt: TGTGCCAGCTCACCTGGGAGGGGACAGGGCGGCTACGAGCAGTACTTC; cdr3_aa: CASSPGRGQGGYEQYF
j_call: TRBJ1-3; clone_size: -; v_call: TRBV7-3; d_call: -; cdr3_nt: TGTGCCAGCAGCTTAGCCGGGGGTGTGGATGGAAACACCATATATTTT; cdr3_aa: CASSLAGGVDGNTIYF
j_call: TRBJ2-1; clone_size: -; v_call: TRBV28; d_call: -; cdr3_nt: TGTGCCAGCAGTTTAGGCGGGCTGCAGGTCCGCAATGAGCAGTTCTTC; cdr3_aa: CASSLGGLQVRNEQFF
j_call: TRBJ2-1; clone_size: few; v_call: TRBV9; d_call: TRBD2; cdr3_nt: TGTGCCAGCAGCGTCCAGGAGGGGACTAAGCAGTTCTTC; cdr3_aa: CASSVQEGTKQFF
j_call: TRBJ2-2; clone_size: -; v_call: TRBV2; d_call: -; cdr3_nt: TGTGCCAGCAGTGTCGAGACTGGCACCGGGGAGCTGTTTTTT; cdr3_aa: CASSVETGTGELFF
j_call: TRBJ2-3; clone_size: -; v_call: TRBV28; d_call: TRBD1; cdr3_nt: TGTGCCAGCAGCCCGATAGGGACAGGGGGAGTGGCAGATACGCAGTATTTT; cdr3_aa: CASSPIGTGGVADTQYF
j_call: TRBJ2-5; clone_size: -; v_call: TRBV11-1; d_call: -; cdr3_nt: TGTGCCAGCAGCTTGCAGGGGCAGGAGACCCAGTACTTC; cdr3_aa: CASSLQGQETQYF
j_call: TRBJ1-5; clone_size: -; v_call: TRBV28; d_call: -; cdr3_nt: TGTGCCAGCAGTTACCCCCCGGGGGGTCAGCCCCAGCATTTT; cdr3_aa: CASSYPPGGQPQHF
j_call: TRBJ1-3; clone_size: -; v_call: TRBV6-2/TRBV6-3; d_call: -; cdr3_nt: TGTGCCAGCAGTTACGACTACTCTGGAAACACCATATATTTT; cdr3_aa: CASSYDYSGNTIYF
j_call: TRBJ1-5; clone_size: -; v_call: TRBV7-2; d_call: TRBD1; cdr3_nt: TGTGCCAGCAGCTTCGGACAGGGGTGGGTAAGTCAGCCCCAGCATTTT; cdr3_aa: CASSFGQGWVSQPQHF
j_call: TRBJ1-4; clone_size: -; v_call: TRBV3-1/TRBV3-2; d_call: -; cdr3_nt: TGTGCCAGCAGCCTGCGGGACTTCGGAGACGAAAAACTGTTTTTT; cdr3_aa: CASSLRDFGDEKLFF
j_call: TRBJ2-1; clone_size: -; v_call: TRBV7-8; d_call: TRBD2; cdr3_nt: TGTGCCAGCATCATTAGCGGGAACAATGAGCAGTTCTTC; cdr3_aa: CASIISGNNEQFF
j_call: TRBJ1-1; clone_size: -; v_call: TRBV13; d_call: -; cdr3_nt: TGTGCCAGCAGCCCTGAGCGGAGCACTGAAGCTTTCTTT; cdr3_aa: CASSPERSTEAFF
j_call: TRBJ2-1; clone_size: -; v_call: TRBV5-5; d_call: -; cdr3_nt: TGTGCCAGCAGCTTACAGGGTTCCTACAATGAGCAGTTCTTC; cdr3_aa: CASSLQGSYNEQFF
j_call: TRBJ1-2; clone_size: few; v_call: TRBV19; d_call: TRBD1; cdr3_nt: TGTGCCAGTACCCCCCGACAGGGGGTATACTATGGCTACACCTTC; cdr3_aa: CASTPRQGVYYGYTF
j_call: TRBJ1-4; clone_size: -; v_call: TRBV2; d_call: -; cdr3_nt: TGTGCCAGCAGTGAAAGAGTGGTTGCAACTAATGAAAAACTGTTTTTT; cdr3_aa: CASSERVVATNEKLFF
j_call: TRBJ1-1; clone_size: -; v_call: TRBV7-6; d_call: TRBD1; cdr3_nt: TGTGCCAGCAGCTTACTAACAGGGGCGAACACTGAAGCTTTCTTT; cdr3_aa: CASSLLTGANTEAFF
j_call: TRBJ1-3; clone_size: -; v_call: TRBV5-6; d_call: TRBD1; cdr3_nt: TGTGCCAGCAGCTATTCGACAGGGGTGTCTGGAAACACCATATATTTT; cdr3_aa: CASSYSTGVSGNTIYF
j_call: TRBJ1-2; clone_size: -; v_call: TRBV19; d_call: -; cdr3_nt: TGTGCCAGTAGTATAGATCATGGGCTGTTGATATCCTATGGCTACACCTTC; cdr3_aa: CASSIDHGLLISYGYTF
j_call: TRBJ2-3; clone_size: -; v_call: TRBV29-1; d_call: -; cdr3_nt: TGCAGCGTTGATGGGGGCGTGGGAACAGATACGCAGTATTTT; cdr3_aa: CSVDGGVGTDTQYF
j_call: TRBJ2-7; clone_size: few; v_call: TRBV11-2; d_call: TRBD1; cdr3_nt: TGTGCCAGCAGCCCAGGACAGGGGGCGAGCGAGCAGTACTTC; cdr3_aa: CASSPGQGASEQYF
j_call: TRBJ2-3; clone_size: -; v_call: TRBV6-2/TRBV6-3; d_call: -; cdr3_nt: TGTGCCAGCAGTCCGGGCGGGATAACAGATACGCAGTATTTT; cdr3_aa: CASSPGGITDTQYF
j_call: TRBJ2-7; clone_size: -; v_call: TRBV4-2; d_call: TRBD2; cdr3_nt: TGTGCCAGCAGCCCATCCGGGACTAGCGGAAATTACGAGCAGTACTTC; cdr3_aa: CASSPSGTSGNYEQYF